The TCR beta chain described here comes from a study of T cells in localized non-small cell lung cancer. Clones were read by immunoSEQ multiplex PCR, and TCRdb kept only the in-frame ones, dropping some. The table lists 30,000 to 45,000 clones, 70% to 90% of them singletons, with approximately 6.8% in the top ten. This sequence originates from a woman between 35 and 75 years old with stage I lung adenocarcinoma. The material sequenced was peripheral blood, taken before any cancer treatment.

The CDR3 protein is CASTWTGKNQPQHF. DNA for the CDR3: TGTGCCAGCACGTGGACAGGGAAGAATCAGCCCCAGCATTTT. This chain connects TRBV6-1 to TRBJ1-5; 8 positions agree with TRBD1. CDR3 size: 14 residues. The V gene's germline CDR1 is MNHNS and CDR2 SASEGT. V lost 7 bases to trimming and J lost 4 bases; unmatched junction nucleotides: 6.